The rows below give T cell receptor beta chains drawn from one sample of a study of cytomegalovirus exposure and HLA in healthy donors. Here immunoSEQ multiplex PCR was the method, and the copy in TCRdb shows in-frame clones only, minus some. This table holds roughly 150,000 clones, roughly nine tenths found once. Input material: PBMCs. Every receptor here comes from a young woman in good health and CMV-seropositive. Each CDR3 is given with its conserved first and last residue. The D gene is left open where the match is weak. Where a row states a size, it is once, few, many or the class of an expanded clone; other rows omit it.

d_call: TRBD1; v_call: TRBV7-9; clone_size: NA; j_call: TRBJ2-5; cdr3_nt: TGTGCCAGCAGCTTAGGGGACAGGGACCAAGAGACCCAGTACTTC; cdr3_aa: CASSLGDRDQETQYF
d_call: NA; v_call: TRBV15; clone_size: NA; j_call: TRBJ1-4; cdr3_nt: TGTGCCACCAGCAGCGGGTATGAAAAACTGTTTTTT; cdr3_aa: CATSSGYEKLFF
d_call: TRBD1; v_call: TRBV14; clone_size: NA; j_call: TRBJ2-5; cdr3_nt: TGTGCCAGCAGCCTTGGACAGGGAGGAGTAGGAGAGACCCAGTACTTC; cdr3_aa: CASSLGQGGVGETQYF
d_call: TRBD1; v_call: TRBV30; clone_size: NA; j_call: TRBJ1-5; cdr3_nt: TGTGCCTGGAGTCGACAGGGAAAAAATCAGCCCCAGCATTTT; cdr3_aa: CAWSRQGKNQPQHF
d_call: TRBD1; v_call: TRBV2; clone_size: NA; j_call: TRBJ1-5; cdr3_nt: TGTGCCAGCAGACTTTCCGGGACAGAAAATCAGCCCCAGCATTTT; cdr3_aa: CASRLSGTENQPQHF
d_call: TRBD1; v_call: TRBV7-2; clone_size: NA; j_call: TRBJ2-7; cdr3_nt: TGTGCCAGCAGCCTGACTGGGACAGGGAGAAGCTCCTACGAGCAGTACTTC; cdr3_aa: CASSLTGTGRSSYEQYF
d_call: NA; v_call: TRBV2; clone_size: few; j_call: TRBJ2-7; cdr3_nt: TGTGCCAGCTCACGGTCCTACGAGCAGTACTTC; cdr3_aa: CASSRSYEQYF
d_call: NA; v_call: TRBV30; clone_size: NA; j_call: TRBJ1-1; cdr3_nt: TGTGCCTGCCTGACACCGAACACTGAAGCTTTCTTT; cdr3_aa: CACLTPNTEAFF
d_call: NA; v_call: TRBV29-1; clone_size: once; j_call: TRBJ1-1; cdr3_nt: TGCAGCGTTGCTGGCCTGGGCCCGAACACTGAAGCTTTCTTT; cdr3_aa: CSVAGLGPNTEAFF
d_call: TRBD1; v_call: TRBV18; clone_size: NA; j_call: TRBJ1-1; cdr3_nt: TGTGCCAGCTCACCAGGGCAGACAGGGCTCACTGAAGCTTTCTTT; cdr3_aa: CASSPGQTGLTEAFF
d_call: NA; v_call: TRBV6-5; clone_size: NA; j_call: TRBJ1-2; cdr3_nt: TGTGCCAGCAGTTCCCAGGGAAACTATGGCTACACCTTC; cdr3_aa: CASSSQGNYGYTF
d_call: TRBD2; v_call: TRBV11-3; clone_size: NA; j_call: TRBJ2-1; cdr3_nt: TGTGCCAGCAGCCCAACCTCCGGGACTAGCGGGAGGGCCAATGAGCAGTTCTTC; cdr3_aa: CASSPTSGTSGRANEQFF
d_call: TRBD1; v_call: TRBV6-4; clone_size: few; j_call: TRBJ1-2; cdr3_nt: TGTGCCAGCAGTGACCCGGGACAGCCAGACTATGGCTACACCTTC; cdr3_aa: CASSDPGQPDYGYTF
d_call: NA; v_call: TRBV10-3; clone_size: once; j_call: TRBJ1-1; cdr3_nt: TGTGCCATCAGTGAGACGGGGTCCCCGAACACTGAAGCTTTCTTT; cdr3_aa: CAISETGSPNTEAFF
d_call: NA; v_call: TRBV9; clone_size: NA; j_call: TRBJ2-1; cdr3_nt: TGTGCCAGCAGCGTAGGGGGCGATGAGCAGTTCTTC; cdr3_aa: CASSVGGDEQFF
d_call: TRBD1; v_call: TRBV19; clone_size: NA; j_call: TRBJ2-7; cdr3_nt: TGTGCCAGTAGTGCTGGACAGGGGGCTTCTTCCTACGAGCAGTACTTC; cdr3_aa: CASSAGQGASSYEQYF
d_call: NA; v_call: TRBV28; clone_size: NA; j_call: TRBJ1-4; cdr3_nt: TGTGCCAGCAGTTTAAGAGGGTCTGAAAAACTGTTTTTT; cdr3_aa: CASSLRGSEKLFF
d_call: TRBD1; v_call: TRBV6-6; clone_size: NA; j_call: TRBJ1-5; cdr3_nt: TGTGCCAGCAGTTACTCGTTGACAGGGGGTCAGCCCCAGCATTTT; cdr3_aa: CASSYSLTGGQPQHF
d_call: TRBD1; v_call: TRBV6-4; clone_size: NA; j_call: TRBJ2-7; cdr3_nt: TGTGCCAGCAGTGGGACCGAGAAAGCGGGACAGGGGGCTTACGAGCAGTACTTC; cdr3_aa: CASSGTEKAGQGAYEQYF
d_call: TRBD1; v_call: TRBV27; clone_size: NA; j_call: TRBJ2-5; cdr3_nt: TGTGCCAGCAGTTCATTGGACAGGGTAGAGACCCAGTACTTC; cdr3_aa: CASSSLDRVETQYF
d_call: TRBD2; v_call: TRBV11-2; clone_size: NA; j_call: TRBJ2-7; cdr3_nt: TGTGCCAGCAGCCGCGGACTAGCCACATACGAGCAGTACTTC; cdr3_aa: CASSRGLATYEQYF
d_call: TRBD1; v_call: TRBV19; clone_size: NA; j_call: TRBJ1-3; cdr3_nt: TGTGCCAGTAGTATAGCCAGGGGGCTCTCTGGAAACACCATATATTTT; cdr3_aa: CASSIARGLSGNTIYF
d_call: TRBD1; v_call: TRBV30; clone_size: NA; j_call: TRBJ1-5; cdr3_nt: TGTGCCTGGGGTGCCGGGGACAGGGGGAATCAGCCCCAGCATTTT; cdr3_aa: CAWGAGDRGNQPQHF
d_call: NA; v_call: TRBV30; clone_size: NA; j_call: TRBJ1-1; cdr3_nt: TGTGCCTGGAGTATATTGAACACTGAAGCTTTCTTT; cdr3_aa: CAWSILNTEAFF
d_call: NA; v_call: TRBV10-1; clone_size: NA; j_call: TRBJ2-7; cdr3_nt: TGCGCCAGCAGTGAAGGTGATAGCGGCGCCTACGAGCAGTACTTC; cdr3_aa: CASSEGDSGAYEQYF
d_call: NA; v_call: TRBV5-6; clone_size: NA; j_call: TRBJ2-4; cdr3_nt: TGTGCCAGCAGCTTTACGGGTCTAGCCAAAAACATTCAGTACTTC; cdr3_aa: CASSFTGLAKNIQYF
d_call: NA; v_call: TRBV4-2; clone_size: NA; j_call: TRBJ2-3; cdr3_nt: TGTGCCAGCAGCCAAGTTTCGAGCAGCGGTGGGGCAGATACGCAGTATTTT; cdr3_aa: CASSQVSSSGGADTQYF
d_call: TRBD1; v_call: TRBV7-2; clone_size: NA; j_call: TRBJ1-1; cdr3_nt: TGTGCCAGCAGCTTAGCCTCACTACGAGACAGGGGACACCATGAAGCTTTCTTT; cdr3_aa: CASSLASLRDRGHHEAFF
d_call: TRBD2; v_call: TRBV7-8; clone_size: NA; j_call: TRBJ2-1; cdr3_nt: TGTGCCAGCAGGCCCTCGGGGGAGGGATACGATGAGCAGTTCTTC; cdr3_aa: CASRPSGEGYDEQFF
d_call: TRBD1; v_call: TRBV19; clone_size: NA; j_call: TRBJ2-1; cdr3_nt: TGTGCCAGTAGTAGGCAGGGGGTTCACAATGAGCAGTTCTTC; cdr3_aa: CASSRQGVHNEQFF
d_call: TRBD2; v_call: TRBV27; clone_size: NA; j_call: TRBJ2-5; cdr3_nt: TGTGCCAGCAGTAGGGCGGGAGTCAGGGAGACCCAGTACTTC; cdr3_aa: CASSRAGVRETQYF
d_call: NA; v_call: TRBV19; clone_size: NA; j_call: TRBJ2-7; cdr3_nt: TGTGCCAGTAGTGCGAGGGGGACCAGGGGCGAGCAGTACTTC; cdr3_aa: CASSARGTRGEQYF
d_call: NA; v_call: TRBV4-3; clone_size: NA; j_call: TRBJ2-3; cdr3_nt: TGCGCCAGCAGCCAAGATTGGCCCACAGATACGCAGTATTTT; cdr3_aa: CASSQDWPTDTQYF
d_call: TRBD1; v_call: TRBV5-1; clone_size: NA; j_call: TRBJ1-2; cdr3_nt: TGCGCCAGCAGCTCTTCGGACAGGGCCAGCAACTATGGCTACACCTTC; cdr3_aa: CASSSSDRASNYGYTF
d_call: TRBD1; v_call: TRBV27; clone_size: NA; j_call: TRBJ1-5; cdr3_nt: TGTGCCAGCAGTAAGGGACAGGGAGGCAATCAGCCCCAGCATTTT; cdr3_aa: CASSKGQGGNQPQHF
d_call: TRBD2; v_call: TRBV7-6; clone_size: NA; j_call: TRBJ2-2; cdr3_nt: TGTGCCAGCAGCTTTTATGGGACTAGCGGGAGTTCGTGGGCCGGGGAGCTGTTTTTT; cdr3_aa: CASSFYGTSGSSWAGELFF
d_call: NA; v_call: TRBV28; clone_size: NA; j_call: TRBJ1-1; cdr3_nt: TGTGCCAGCCCCTCGAACACTGAAGCTTTCTTT; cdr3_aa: CASPSNTEAFF
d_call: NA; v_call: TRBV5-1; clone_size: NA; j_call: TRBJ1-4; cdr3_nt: TGCGCCAGCAGCTTGCAGCAGGGCACGAATGAAAAACTGTTTTTT; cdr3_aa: CASSLQQGTNEKLFF
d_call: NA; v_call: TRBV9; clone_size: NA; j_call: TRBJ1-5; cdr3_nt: TGTGCCAGCAGCGCCTCCCCGACAGGCAATCAGCCCCAGCATTTT; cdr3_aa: CASSASPTGNQPQHF
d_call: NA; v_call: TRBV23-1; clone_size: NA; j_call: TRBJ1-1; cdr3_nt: TGCGCCACCACTTACACTGAAGCTTTCTTT; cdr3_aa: CATTYTEAFF
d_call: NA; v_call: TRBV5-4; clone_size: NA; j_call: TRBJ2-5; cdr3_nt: TGTGCCAGCAGCTTGCGTCTCCAAGAGACCCAGTACTTC; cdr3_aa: CASSLRLQETQYF
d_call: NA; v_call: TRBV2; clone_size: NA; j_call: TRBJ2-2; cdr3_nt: TGTGCCAGCAAACTGACTGGGACCGGGGAGCTGTTTTTT; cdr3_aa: CASKLTGTGELFF
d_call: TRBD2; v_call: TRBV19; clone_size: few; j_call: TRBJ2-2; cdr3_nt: TGTGCCAGTAGGACTAGCGGGAACACCGGGGAGCTGTTTTTT; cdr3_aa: CASRTSGNTGELFF
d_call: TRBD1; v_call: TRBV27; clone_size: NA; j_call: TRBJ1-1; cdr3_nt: TGTGCCAGCAGGGAAGGACAGGGTTTCACTGAAGCTTTCTTT; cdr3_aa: CASREGQGFTEAFF
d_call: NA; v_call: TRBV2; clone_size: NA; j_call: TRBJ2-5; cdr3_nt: TGTGCCAGCAGTGGGACTTCTAATCAAGAGACCCAGTACTTC; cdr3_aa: CASSGTSNQETQYF
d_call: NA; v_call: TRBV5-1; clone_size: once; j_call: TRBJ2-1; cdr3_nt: TGCGCCAGCAGCTTGGCCGTTACGGGATTCTACAATGAGCAGTTCTTC; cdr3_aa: CASSLAVTGFYNEQFF
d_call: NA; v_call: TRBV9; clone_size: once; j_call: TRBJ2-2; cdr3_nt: TGTGCCAGCAGGGGATTATCTAGCGCCGGGGAGCTGTTTTTT; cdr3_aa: CASRGLSSAGELFF
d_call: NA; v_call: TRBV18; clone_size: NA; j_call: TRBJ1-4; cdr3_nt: TGTGCCAGCTCACTAAAGAAGGCAGGGGTCGAAAAACTGTTTTTT; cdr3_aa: CASSLKKAGVEKLFF
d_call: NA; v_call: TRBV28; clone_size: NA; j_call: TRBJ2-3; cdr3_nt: TGTGCCAGCAGTTCCCCGTCCAGTCTCGGGAAAGATACGCAGTATTTT; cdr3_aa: CASSSPSSLGKDTQYF